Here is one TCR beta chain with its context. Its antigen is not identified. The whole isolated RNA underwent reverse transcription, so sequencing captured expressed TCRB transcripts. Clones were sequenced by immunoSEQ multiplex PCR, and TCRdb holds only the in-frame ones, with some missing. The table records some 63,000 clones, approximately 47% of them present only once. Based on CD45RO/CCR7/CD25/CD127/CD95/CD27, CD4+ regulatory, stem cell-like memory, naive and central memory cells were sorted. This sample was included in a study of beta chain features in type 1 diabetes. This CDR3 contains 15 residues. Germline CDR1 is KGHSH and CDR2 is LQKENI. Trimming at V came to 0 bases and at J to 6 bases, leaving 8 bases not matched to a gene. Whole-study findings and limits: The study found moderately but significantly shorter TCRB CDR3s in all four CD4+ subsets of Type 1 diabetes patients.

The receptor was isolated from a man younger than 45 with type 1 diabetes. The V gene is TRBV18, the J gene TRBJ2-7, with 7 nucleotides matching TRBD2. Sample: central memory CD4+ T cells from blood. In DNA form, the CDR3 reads TGTGCCAGCTCACCACCCTGGGAGGGTACGGGCGAGCAGTACTTC. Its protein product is CASSPPWEGTGEQYF.